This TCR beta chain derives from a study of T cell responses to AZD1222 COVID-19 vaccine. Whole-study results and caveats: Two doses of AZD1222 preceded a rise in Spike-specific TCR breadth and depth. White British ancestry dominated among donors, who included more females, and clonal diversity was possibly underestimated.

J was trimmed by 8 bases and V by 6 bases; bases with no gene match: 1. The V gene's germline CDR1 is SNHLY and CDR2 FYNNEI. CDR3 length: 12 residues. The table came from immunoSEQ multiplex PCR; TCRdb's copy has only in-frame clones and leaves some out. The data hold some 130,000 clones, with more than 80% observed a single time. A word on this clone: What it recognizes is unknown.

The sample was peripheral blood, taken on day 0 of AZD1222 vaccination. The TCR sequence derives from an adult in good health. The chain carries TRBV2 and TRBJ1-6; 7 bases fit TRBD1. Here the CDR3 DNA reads TGTGCCAGCAGGGGGACAGATTCACCCCTCCACTTT. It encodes CASRGTDSPLHF.